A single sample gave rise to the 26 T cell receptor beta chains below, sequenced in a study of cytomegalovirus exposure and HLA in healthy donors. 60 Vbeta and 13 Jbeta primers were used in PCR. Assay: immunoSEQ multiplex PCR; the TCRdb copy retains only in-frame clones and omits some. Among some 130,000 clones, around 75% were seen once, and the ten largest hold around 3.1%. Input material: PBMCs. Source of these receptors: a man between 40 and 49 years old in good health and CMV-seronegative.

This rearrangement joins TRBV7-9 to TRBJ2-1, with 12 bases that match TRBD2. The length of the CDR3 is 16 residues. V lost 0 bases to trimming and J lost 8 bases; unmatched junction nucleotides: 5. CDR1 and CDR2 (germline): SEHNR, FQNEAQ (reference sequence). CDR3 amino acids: CASSLAASGGADEQFF. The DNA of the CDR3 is TGTGCCAGCAGCTTAGCTGCTAGCGGGGGGGCCGATGAGCAGTTCTTC.

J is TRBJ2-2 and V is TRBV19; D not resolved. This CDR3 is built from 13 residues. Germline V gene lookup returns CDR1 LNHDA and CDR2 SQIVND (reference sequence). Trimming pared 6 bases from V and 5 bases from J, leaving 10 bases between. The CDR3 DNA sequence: TGTGCCAGTAGCATAACTCAAACCGGGGAGCTGTTTTTT. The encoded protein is CASSITQTGELFF.

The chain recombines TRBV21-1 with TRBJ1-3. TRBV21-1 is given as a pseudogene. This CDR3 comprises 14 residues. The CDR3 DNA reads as TGTGCCAGCAGCCTAAGACTCACCACCTTCGCCATATATTTT. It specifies CASSLRLTTFAIYF.

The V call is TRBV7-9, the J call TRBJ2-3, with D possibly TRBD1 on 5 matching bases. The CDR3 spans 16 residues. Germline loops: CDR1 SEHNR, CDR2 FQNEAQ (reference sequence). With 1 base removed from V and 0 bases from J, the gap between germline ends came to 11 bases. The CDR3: CASSLVLRGSTDTQYF. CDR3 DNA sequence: TGTGCCAGCAGCTTAGTTCTTAGGGGAAGCACAGATACGCAGTATTTT.

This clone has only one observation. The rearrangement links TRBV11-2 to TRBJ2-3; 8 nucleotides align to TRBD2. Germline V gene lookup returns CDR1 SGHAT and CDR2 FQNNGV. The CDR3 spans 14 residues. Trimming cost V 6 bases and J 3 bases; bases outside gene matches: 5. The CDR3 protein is CASSHSGATDTQYF. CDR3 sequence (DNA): TGTGCCAGCAGTCATAGCGGGGCTACAGATACGCAGTATTTT.

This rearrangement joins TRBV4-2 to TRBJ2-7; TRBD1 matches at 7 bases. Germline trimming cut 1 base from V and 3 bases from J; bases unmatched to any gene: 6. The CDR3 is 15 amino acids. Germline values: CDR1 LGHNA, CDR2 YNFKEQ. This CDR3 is CASSQGGGSVYEQYF. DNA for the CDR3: TGTGCCAGCAGCCAAGGAGGGGGCTCAGTCTACGAGCAGTACTTC.

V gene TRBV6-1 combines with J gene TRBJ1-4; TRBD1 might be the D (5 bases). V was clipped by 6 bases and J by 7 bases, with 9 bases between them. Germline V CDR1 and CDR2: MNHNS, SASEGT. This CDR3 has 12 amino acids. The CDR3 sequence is CASRQGGEKLFF. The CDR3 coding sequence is TGTGCCAGCAGGCAGGGAGGTGAAAAACTGTTTTTT.

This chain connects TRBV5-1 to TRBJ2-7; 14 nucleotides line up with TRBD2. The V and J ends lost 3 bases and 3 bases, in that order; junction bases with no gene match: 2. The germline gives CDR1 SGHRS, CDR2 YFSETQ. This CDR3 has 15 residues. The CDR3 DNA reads TGCGCCAGCAGCTCCGGGACTAGCGGGGGCTACGAGCAGTACTTC. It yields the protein CASSSGTSGGYEQYF.

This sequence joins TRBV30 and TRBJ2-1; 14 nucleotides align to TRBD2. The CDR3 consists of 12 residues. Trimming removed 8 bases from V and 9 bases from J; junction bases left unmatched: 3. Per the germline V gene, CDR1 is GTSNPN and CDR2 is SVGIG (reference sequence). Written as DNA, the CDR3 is TGTGCCCGGGGACTAGCGGGAGTTGAGCAGTTCTTC. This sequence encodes CARGLAGVEQFF.

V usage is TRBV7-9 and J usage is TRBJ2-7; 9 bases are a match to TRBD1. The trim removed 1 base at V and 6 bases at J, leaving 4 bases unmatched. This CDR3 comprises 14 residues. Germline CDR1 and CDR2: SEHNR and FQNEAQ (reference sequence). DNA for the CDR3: TGTGCCAGCAGCTTAGTACAGGGGGCGGTCGAGCAGTACTTC. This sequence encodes CASSLVQGAVEQYF. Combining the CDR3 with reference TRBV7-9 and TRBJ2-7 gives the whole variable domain DTGVSQNPRHKITKRGQNVTFRCDPISEHNRLYWYRQTLGQGPEFLTYFQNEAQLEKSRLLSDRFSAERPKGSFSTLEIQRTEQGDSAMYLCASSLVQGAVEQYFGPGTRLTVT.

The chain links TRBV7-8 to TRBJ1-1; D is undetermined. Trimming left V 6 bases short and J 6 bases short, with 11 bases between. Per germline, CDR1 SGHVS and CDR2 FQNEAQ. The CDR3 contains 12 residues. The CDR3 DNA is TGTGCCAGCAGAGCCAGCGGCCCTGAAGCTTTCTTT. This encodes CASRASGPEAFF.

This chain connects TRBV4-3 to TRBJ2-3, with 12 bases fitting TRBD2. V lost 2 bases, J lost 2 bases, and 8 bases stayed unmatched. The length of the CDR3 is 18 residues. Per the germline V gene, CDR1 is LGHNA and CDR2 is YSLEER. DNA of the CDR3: TGCGCCAGCAGCCAAAAGGGTCCTAGCGGGAGGGCCACAGATACGCAGTATTTT. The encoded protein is CASSQKGPSGRATDTQYF.

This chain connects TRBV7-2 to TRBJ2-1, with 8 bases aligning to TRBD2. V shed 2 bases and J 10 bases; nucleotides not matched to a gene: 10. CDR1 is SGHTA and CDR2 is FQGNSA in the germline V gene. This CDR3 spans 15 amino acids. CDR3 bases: TGTGCCAGCAGCTTAACTGGCTTGATAGCGGGAGAGCAGTTCTTC. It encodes CASSLTGLIAGEQFF.

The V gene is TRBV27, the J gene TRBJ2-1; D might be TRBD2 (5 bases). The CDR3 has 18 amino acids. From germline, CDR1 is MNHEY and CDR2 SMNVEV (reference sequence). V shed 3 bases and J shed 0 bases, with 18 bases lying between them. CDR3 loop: CASSLYPPSTLSYNEQFF. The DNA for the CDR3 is TGTGCCAGCAGTTTGTACCCCCCTAGCACCCTCTCCTACAATGAGCAGTTCTTC.

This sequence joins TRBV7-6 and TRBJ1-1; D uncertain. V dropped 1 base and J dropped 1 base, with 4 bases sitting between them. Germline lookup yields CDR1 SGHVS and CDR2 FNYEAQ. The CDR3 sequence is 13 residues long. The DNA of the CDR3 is TGTGCCAGCAGCTTAGATCAGAACACTGAAGCTTTCTTT. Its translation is CASSLDQNTEAFF. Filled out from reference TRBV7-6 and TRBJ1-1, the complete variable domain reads GAGVSQSPRYKVTKRGQDVALRCDPISGHVSLYWYRQALGQGPEFLTYFNYEAQQDKSGLPNDRFSAERPEGSISTLTIQRTEQRDSAMYRCASSLDQNTEAFFGQGTRLTVV.

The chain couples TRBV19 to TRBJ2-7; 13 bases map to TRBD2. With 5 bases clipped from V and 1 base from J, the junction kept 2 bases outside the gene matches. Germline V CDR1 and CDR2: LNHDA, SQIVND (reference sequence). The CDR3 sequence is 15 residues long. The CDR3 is CASSPGLAGSYEQYF. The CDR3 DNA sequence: TGTGCCAGTAGTCCGGGACTAGCGGGATCCTACGAGCAGTACTTC.

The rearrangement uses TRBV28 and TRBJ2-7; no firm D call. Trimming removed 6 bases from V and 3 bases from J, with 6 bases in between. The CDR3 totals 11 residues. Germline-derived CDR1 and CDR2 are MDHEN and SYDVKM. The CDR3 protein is CASSRYYEQYF. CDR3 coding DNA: TGTGCCAGCAGCCGTTACTACGAGCAGTACTTC.

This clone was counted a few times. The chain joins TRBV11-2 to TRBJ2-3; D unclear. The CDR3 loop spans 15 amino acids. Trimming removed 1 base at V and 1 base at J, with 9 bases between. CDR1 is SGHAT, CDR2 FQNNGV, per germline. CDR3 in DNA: TGTGCCAGCAGCTTAGCCGTCTTTGGCACAGATACGCAGTATTTT. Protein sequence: CASSLAVFGTDTQYF.

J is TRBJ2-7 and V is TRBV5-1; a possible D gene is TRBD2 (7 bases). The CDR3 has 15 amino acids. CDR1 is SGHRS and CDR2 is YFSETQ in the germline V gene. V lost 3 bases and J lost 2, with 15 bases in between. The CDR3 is CASSWGGAGAYEQYF. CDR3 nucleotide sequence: TGCGCCAGCAGCTGGGGGGGGGCGGGTGCCTACGAGCAGTACTTC. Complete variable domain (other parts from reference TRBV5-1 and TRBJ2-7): KAGVTQTPRYLIKTRGQQVTLSCSPISGHRSVSWYQQTPGQGLQFLFEYFSETQRNKGNFPGRFSGRQFSNSRSEMNVSTLELGDSALYLCASSWGGAGAYEQYFGPGTRLTVT.

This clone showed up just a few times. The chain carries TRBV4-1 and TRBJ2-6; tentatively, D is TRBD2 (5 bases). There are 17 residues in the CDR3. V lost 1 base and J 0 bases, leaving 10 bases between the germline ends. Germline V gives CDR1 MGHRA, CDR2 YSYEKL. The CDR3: CASSQAGIISGANVLTF. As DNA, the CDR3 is TGCGCCAGCAGCCAAGCCGGGATCATCTCTGGGGCCAACGTCCTGACTTTC.

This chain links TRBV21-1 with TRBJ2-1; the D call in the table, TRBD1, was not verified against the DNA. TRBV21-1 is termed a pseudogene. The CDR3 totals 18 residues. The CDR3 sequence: CASSVFAPTGAPYNEQFF. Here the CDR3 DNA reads TGTGCCAGCAGCGTCTTCGCTCCGACAGGTGCTCCCTACAATGAGCAGTTCTTC.

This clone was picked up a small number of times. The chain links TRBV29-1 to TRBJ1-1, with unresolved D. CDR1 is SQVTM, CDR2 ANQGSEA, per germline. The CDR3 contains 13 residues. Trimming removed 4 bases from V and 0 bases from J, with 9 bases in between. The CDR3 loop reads CSVAGLMNTEAFF. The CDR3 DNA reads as TGCAGCGTTGCGGGTCTCATGAACACTGAAGCTTTCTTT.

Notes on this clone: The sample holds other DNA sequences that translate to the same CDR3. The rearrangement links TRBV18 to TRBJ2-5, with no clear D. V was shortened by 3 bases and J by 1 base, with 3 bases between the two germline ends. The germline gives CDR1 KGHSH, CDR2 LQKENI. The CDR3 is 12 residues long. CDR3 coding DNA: TGTGCCAGCTCACCGAGCCAAGAGACCCAGTACTTC. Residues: CASSPSQETQYF.

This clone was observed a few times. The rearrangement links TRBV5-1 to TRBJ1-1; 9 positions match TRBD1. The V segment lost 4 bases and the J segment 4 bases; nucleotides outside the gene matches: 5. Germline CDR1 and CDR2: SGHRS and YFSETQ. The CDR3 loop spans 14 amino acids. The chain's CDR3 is CASSRGTGSTEAFF. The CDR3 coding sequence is TGCGCCAGCAGCCGGGGGACAGGGTCCACTGAAGCTTTCTTT.

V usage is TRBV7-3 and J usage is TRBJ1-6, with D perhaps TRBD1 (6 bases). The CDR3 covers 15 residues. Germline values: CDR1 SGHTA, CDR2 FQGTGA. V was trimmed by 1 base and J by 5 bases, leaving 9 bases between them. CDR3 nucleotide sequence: TGTGCCAGCAGCTTAAGCGGACAGAATAATTCACCCCTCCACTTT. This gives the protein CASSLSGQNNSPLHF.

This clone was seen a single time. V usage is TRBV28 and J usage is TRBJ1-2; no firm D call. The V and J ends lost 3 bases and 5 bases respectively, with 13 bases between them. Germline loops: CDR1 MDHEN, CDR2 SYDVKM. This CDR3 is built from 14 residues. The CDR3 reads CASSLGRGQYGYTF. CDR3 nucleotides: TGTGCCAGCAGTTTGGGTCGGGGTCAATATGGCTACACCTTC.